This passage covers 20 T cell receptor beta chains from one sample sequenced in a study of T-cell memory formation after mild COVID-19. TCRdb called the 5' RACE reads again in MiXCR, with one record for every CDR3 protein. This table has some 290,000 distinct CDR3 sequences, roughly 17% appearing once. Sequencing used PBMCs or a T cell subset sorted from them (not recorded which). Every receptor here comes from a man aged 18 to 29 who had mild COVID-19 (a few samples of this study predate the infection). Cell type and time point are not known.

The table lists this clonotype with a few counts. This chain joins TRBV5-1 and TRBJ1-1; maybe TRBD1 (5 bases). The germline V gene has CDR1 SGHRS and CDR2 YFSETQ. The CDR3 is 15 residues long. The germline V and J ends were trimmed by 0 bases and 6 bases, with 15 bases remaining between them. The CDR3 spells CASSLAGRGRAEAFF. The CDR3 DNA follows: TGCGCCAGCAGCTTGGCCGGGCGGGGACGGGCTGAAGCTTTCTTT. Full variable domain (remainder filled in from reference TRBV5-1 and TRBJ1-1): KAGVTQTPRYLIKTRGQQVTLSCSPISGHRSVSWYQQTPGQGLQFLFEYFSETQRNKGNFPGRFSGRQFSNSRSEMNVSTLELGDSALYLCASSLAGRGRAEAFFGQGTRLTVV.

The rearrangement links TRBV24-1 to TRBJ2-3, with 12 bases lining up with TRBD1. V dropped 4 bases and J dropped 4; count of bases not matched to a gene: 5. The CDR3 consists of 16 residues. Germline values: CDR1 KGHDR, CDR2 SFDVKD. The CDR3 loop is CATSEPGQGAPDTQYF. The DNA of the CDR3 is TGTGCCACCAGTGAACCGGGACAGGGGGCCCCAGATACGCAGTATTTT.

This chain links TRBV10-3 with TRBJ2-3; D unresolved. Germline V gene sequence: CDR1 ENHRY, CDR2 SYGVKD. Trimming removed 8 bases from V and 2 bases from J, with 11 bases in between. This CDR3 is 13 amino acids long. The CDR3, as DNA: TGTGCCATCTACGGACCGACCACAGATACGCAGTATTTT. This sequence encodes CAIYGPTTDTQYF.

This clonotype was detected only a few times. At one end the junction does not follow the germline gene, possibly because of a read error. CDR3 nucleotide sequence: TGTGCCAGCAGCTTAGGGCGACAGGGCGAGTTC. Translated: CASSLGRQGEF. This rearrangement joins TRBV11-2 to TRBJ1-2, with 7 positions matching TRBD1. The CDR3 has 11 amino acids. Germline V gene sequence: CDR1 SGHAT, CDR2 FQNNGV.

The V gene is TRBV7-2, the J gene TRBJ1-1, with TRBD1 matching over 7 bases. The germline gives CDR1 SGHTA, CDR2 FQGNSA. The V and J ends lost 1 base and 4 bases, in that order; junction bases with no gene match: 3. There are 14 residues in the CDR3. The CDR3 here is CASSLDRGSTEAFF. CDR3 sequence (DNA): TGTGCCAGCAGCTTAGACAGGGGAAGCACTGAAGCTTTCTTT. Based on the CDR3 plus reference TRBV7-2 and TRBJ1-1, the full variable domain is GAGVSQSPSNKVTEKGKDVELRCDPISGHTALYWYRQSLGQGLEFLIYFQGNSAPDKSGLPSDRFSAERTGGSVSTLTIQRTQQEDSAVYLCASSLDRGSTEAFFGQGTRLTVV.

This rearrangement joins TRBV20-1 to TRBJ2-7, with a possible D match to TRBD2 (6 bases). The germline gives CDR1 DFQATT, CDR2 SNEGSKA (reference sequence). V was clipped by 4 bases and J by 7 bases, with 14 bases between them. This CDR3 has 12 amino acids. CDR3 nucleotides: TGCAGTGCTACAGGATCGGGGGTAGAGCAGTACGTC. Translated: CSATGSGVEQYV.

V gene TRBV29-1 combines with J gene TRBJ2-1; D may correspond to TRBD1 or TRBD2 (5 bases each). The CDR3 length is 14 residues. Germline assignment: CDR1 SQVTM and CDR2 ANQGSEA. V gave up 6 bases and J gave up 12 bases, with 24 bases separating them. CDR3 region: CSVSRDPLTGGQFF. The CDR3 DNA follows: TGCAGCGTGTCCCGGGACCCGCTCACTGGCGGGCAGTTCTTC.

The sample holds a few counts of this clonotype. CDR3 nucleotides: TGTGCCATCGGGGGGTGGCCCGGGGAGCTGTTTTTT. Translated: CAIGGWPGELFF. The chain combines TRBV28 with TRBJ2-2, with 7 bases matching TRBD2. The CDR3 loop spans 12 amino acids. The ends lost 10 bases at V and 6 bases at J; junction bases unmatched: 5. Germline V gene lookup returns CDR1 MDHEN and CDR2 SYDVKM.

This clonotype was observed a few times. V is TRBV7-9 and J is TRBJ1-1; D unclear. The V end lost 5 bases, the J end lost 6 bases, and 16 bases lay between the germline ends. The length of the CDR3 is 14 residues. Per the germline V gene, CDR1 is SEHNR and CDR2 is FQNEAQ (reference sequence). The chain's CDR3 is CASSLQGEVPEAFF. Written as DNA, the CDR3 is TGTGCCAGCAGCCTCCAAGGAGAGGTCCCTGAAGCTTTCTTT.

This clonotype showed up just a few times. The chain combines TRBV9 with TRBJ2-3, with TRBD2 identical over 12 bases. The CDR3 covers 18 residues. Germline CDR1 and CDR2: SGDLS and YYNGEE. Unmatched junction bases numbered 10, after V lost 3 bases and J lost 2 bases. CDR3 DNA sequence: TGTGCCAGCAGCGCATCCGAGACTAGCGGGGGCGTCACAGATACGCAGTATTTT. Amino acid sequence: CASSASETSGGVTDTQYF.

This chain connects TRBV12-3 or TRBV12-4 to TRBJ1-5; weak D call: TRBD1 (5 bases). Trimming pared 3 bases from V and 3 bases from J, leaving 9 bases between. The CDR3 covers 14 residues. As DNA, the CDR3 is TGTGCCAGCAGTTTTTCAGGGCCCAATCAGCCCCAGCATTTT. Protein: CASSFSGPNQPQHF.

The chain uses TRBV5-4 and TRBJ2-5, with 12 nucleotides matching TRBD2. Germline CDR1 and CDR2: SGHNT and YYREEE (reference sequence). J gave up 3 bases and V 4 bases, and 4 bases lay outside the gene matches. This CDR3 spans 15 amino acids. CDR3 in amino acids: CASSDWTSGEETQYF. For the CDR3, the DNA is TGTGCCAGCAGCGACTGGACTAGCGGGGAAGAGACCCAGTACTTC.

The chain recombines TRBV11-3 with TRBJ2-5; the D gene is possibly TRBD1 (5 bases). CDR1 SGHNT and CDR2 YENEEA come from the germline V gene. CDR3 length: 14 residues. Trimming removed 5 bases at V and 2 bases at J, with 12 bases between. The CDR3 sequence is CASSQGTEQETQYF. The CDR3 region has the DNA TGTGCCAGCAGCCAGGGAACTGAACAAGAGACCCAGTACTTC.

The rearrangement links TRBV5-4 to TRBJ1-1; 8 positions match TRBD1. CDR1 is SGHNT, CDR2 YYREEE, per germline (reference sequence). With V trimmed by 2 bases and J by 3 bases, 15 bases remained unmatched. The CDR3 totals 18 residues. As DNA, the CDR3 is TGTGCCAGCAGCTTCGGAGGGGGGCCAGGGGGCGTGCACACTGAAGCTTTCTTT. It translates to CASSFGGGPGGVHTEAFF. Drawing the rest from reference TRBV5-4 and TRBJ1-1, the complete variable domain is ETGVTQSPTHLIKTRGQQVTLRCSSQSGHNTVSWYQQALGQGPQFIFQYYREEENGRGNFPPRFSGLQFPNYSSELNVNALELDDSALYLCASSFGGGPGGVHTEAFFGQGTRLTVV.

CDR3 sequence reads: CASSLGIGDTEAFF. The CDR3 DNA reads as TGTGCCAGCAGCCTGGGTATTGGGGACACTGAAGCTTTCTTT. This chain connects TRBV7-9 to TRBJ1-1; D is ambiguous. CDR1 SEHNR and CDR2 FQNEAQ come from the germline V gene (reference sequence). V was cut by 5 bases and J by 3 bases, with 13 bases left in between. The CDR3 has 14 amino acids.

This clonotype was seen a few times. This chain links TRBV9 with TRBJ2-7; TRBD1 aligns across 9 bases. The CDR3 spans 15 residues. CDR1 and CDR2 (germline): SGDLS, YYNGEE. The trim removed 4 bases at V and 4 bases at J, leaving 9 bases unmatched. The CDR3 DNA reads TGTGCCAGCAGCCCAAGGGACAGGGTACTGTACGAGCAGTACTTC. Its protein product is CASSPRDRVLYEQYF.

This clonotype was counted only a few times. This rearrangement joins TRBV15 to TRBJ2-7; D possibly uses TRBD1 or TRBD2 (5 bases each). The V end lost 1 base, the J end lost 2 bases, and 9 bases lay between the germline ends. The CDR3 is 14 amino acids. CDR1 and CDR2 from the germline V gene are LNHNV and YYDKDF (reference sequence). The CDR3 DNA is TGTGCCACCAGCAGAGGGGGGAGTCCCTACGAGCAGTACGTC. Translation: CATSRGGSPYEQYV.

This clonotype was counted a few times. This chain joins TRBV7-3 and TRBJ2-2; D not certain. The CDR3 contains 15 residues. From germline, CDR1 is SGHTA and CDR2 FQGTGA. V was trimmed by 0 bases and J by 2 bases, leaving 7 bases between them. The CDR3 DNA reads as TGTGCCAGCAGCTTAACGGGCCAAAACACCGGGGAGCTGTTTTTT. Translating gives CASSLTGQNTGELFF.

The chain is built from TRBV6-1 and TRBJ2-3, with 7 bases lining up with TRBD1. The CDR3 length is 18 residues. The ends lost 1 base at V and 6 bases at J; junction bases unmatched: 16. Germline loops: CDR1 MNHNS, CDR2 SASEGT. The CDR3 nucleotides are TGTGCCAGCAGTGAAGGGTCATCGGGACAGCTCGTTGGGGATACGCAGTATTTT. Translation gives CASSEGSSGQLVGDTQYF.

The CDR3 sequence: CASSSGPIGGELFF. The CDR3 DNA reads as TGTGCCAGCAGCTCAGGACCGATAGGAGGGGAGCTGTTTTTT. The chain is built from TRBV7-9 and TRBJ2-2; D gene uncertain. The CDR3 contains 14 residues. Germline V gene sequence: CDR1 SEHNR, CDR2 FQNEAQ (reference sequence). V lost 4 bases, J lost 8 bases, and 14 bases lay in between.